Shown below are 24 T cell receptor beta chains from a single sample sequenced in a study of vaccination effects on CD4 cells after COVID-19. Sequencing in the ViraFEST assay came after antigen-specific CD4+ T cells had been expanded with viral peptide pools, which were used to stimulate PBMC. Upon completion of under eleven days in culture, CD4+ T cells were isolated. Two doses of BNT162b2 or mRNA-1273 vaccine were administered to participants. No antigen has been identified for these receptors. Profiling relied on immunoSEQ multiplex PCR, and the TCRdb table lists in-frame clones only, not all of them. The sample comprises about 66,000 clones, 76% of which are singletons, and roughly 0.94% rests with the top ten. Material: CD4+ T cells from PBMCs cultured with HCoV-OC43 spike peptides, obtained after COVID-19 vaccination. This sample's subset: HCoV-OC43 spike overlapping peptide pool stimulation. The receptors shown here come from a human donor who received a COVID-19 vaccine.

The genes are TRBV5-1 and TRBJ2-5, with D uncertain. Germline V gene sequence: CDR1 SGHRS, CDR2 YFSETQ. CDR3 length equals 16 residues. Trimming took 4 bases from V and 1 from J, leaving 17 bases between them. The chain's CDR3 is CASSPLTAATQETQYF. CDR3 DNA: TGCGCCAGCAGCCCCCTAACGGCGGCGACCCAAGAGACCCAGTACTTC.

The chain recombines TRBV19 with TRBJ1-5, with D tentatively TRBD1 (6 bases). Trimming shortened V by 5 bases and J by 5 bases, and 13 bases separated the two germline ends. This CDR3 is built from 14 residues. Germline CDR1 LNHDA, CDR2 SQIVND (reference sequence). In DNA form, the CDR3 reads TGTGCCAGTAGTTGGACAGTGGGCGATCAGCCCCAGCATTTT. It is translated as CASSWTVGDQPQHF.

The chain employs TRBV28 and TRBJ1-4; D possibly corresponds to TRBD1 (5 bases). Trimming took off 7 bases at V and 8 bases at J, with 14 bases between the two ends. CDR3 length: 13 amino acids. CDR1 and CDR2 from the germline V gene are MDHEN and SYDVKM. CDR3 sequence: CASKAGLNEKLFF. CDR3 bases: TGTGCCAGCAAAGCAGGGTTGAACGAAAAACTGTTTTTT.

The chain joins TRBV28 to TRBJ2-2, with 8 bases identical to TRBD1. The CDR3 length is 15 residues. J lost 5 bases, V lost 7 bases, and 9 bases had no gene match. Germline V CDR1 and CDR2: MDHEN, SYDVKM. The chain's CDR3 is CASKLLDRETGELFF. The CDR3 DNA sequence: TGTGCCAGCAAACTATTGGACAGGGAAACCGGGGAGCTGTTTTTT.

J is TRBJ1-5 and V is TRBV24-1; no definite D call. V was shortened by 10 bases and J by 2 bases, with 14 bases between the two germline ends. The CDR3 totals 14 residues. Germline CDR1 and CDR2: KGHDR and SFDVKD. The CDR3 DNA reads as TGTGCCACGACTGACGGGTTCGGCAATCAGCCCCAGCATTTT. It codes for CATTDGFGNQPQHF.

The chain is built from TRBV5-8 and TRBJ1-5; tentatively, D is TRBD1 (6 bases). V was cut by 4 bases and J by 4 bases, with 9 bases left in between. This CDR3 spans 13 amino acids. Germline CDR1 reads SGHTS; CDR2 reads YDEGEE. CDR3 in amino acids: CASSRQVNQPQHF. DNA of the CDR3: TGTGCCAGCAGCCGACAGGTAAATCAGCCCCAGCATTTT.

V usage is TRBV24-1 and J usage is TRBJ1-5, with TRBD1 matching 9 bases. The CDR3 extends over 17 amino acids. V was pared by 3 bases and J by 5 bases, with 10 bases of the junction left unmatched. Germline CDR1 is KGHDR and CDR2 is SFDVKD. CDR3 region: CATSDPTTGGGDQPQHF. For the CDR3, the DNA is TGTGCCACCAGTGATCCGACGACAGGGGGTGGGGATCAGCCCCAGCATTTT.

The J gene is TRBJ1-2, the V gene TRBV9; TRBD1 aligns across 9 bases. The germline V gene encodes CDR1 SGDLS and CDR2 YYNGEE. There are 15 residues in the CDR3. V dropped 3 bases and J dropped 3; count of bases not matched to a gene: 6. This CDR3 reads CASSALGQGDYGYTF. DNA of the CDR3: TGTGCCAGCAGCGCACTGGGACAGGGCGACTATGGCTACACCTTC. The full variable domain, rest sourced from reference TRBV9 and TRBJ1-2, is DSGVTQTPKHLITATGQRVTLRCSPRSGDLSVYWYQQSLDQGLQFLIQYYNGEERAKGNILERFSAQQFPDLHSELNLSSLELGDSALYFCASSALGQGDYGYTFGSGTRLTVV.

The chain recombines TRBV6-5 with TRBJ1-4; D may be TRBD1 (5 bases). Germline assignment: CDR1 MNHEY and CDR2 SVGAGI. Trimming removed 7 bases at V and 0 bases at J, with 9 bases between. This CDR3 has 14 amino acids. CDR3 DNA sequence: TGTGCCAGCACGAGGGACGCAACTAATGAAAAACTGTTTTTT. Translating gives CASTRDATNEKLFF.

In this sample, this clone turned up a few times. This rearrangement joins TRBV7-7 to TRBJ2-7, with D possibly TRBD2 on 5 matching bases. V shed 4 bases and J shed 2 bases, with 9 bases lying between them. This CDR3 contains 13 residues. The V gene's germline CDR1 is SSHAT and CDR2 FNYEAQ (reference sequence). The DNA of the CDR3 is TGTGCCAGCAGCTGCGGGCGCACCTACGAGCAGTACGTC. Encoded protein: CASSCGRTYEQYV.

This chain uses TRBV12-3 or TRBV12-4 with TRBJ1-2; D perhaps matches TRBD1 (5 bases). The length of the CDR3 is 13 residues. V gave up 6 bases and J gave up 4 bases, with 12 bases separating them. In DNA form, the CDR3 reads TGTGCCAGCAGCCCCGACAGTTTCTATGGCTACACCTTC. Translating it yields CASSPDSFYGYTF.

The chain combines TRBV5-4 with TRBJ2-6; TRBD1 aligns across 7 bases. CDR1 is SGHNT and CDR2 is YYREEE in the germline V gene (reference sequence). J gave up 0 bases and V 2 bases, and 2 bases lay outside the gene matches. The CDR3 totals 16 residues. CDR3 loop: CASSLQGISGANVLTF. CDR3 sequence (DNA): TGTGCCAGCAGCTTACAGGGGATCTCTGGGGCCAACGTCCTGACTTTC.

This rearrangement joins TRBV28 to TRBJ1-6; D possibly corresponds to TRBD1 (5 bases). The V gene lost 11 bases and the J gene lost 3 bases, with 11 bases spanning the gap. The CDR3 has 13 amino acids. The germline gives CDR1 MDHEN, CDR2 SYDVKM. As DNA, the CDR3 is TGTGCCTCGGGGGGGGGCTATAATTCACCCCTCCACTTT. Protein sequence: CASGGGYNSPLHF.

The chain employs TRBV9 and TRBJ2-3, with TRBD1 matching over 10 bases. The germline V gene encodes CDR1 SGDLS and CDR2 YYNGEE. V was pared by 5 bases and J by 6 bases, with 6 bases of the junction left unmatched. The CDR3 contains 14 residues. The CDR3 spells CASSRDRGLDTQYF. CDR3 DNA sequence: TGTGCCAGCAGTCGGGACAGGGGTTTGGATACGCAGTATTTT.

The CDR3 sequence is CASSSSTLDGSEKLFF. CDR3 in DNA: TGCGCCAGCAGCTCATCCACCCTGGACGGGAGTGAAAAACTGTTTTTT. This rearrangement joins TRBV5-1 to TRBJ1-4, with D unresolved. Per germline, CDR1 SGHRS and CDR2 YFSETQ. Between the trimmed V and J ends, which lost 3 bases and 7 bases, there was a span of 19 bases. CDR3 length equals 16 residues.

This sequence joins TRBV6-5 and TRBJ2-7; maybe TRBD2 (5 bases). Germline V lookup: CDR1 MNHEY, CDR2 SVGAGI. The CDR3 extends over 12 amino acids. Trimming cost V 8 bases and J 5 bases, with 13 bases left between them. The CDR3 DNA reads as TGTGCCAGCCACGCGAGGGCCCACGAGCAGTACGTC. Its translation is CASHARAHEQYV.

The chain joins TRBV18 to TRBJ1-4; 9 bases map to TRBD1. This CDR3 is 14 amino acids long. Germline V lookup: CDR1 KGHSH, CDR2 LQKENI. V lost 3 bases to trimming and J lost 5 bases; unmatched junction nucleotides: 1. As DNA, the CDR3 is TGTGCCAGCTCACCTGGGACAGGGAATGAAAAACTGTTTTTT. It translates to CASSPGTGNEKLFF.

The V gene is TRBV18, the J gene TRBJ1-1, with unresolved D. Trimming removed 2 bases at V and 0 bases at J, with 10 bases between. CDR1 is KGHSH and CDR2 is LQKENI in the germline V gene. The CDR3 is 15 amino acids. The CDR3 DNA is TGTGCCAGCTCACCAGGAATTCATATGAACACTGAAGCTTTCTTT. Amino acid sequence: CASSPGIHMNTEAFF.

The rearrangement uses TRBV7-9 and TRBJ2-3; D is unclear. This CDR3 comprises 12 residues. Germline CDR1 reads SEHNR; CDR2 reads FQNEAQ (reference sequence). Deletions cut 3 bases from V and 9 bases from J, with 10 bases between. The CDR3 loop reads CASSFSDFTQYF. The CDR3 DNA reads as TGTGCCAGCAGCTTCTCAGATTTCACGCAGTATTTT.

This rearrangement joins TRBV6-9 to TRBJ1-5, with 11 bases lining up with TRBD1. The CDR3 is 15 residues long. Trimming cost V 3 bases and J 6 bases; bases outside gene matches: 4. The germline gives CDR1 MNHGY, CDR2 SVAAGI. As DNA, the CDR3 is TGTGCCAGCAGTTACATCGGGACAGGGGGTCAGCCCCAGCATTTT. Its translation: CASSYIGTGGQPQHF.

This rearrangement joins TRBV6-5 to TRBJ2-6; 8 positions agree with TRBD1. J lost 1 base, V lost 10 bases, and 6 bases had no gene match. CDR3 length equals 15 residues. Looked up from germline, CDR1 is MNHEY and CDR2 is SVGAGI. The CDR3 loop is CAIRGRNSGANVLTF. The CDR3 nucleotides are TGTGCCATCAGGGGGCGCAATTCTGGGGCCAACGTCCTGACTTTC.

This chain uses TRBV7-5 with TRBJ1-6. TRBV7-5 counts as a pseudogene. The CDR3 runs 16 residues. CDR3 bases: TGTGCCAGAAGCTTAGCTGGCTCGGACCTAGCCCGATCCCTCCACTTT. This translates into CARSLAGSDLARSLHF.

The V call is TRBV5-4, the J call TRBJ2-1; 8 bases align to TRBD2. V gave up 3 bases and J gave up 4 bases; unmatched junction bases: 9. This CDR3 contains 16 residues. Germline CDR1 is SGHNT and CDR2 is YYREEE (reference sequence). The CDR3 loop reads CASSSGRGGPYNEQFF. CDR3 coding DNA: TGTGCCAGCAGCTCGGGCCGCGGGGGGCCTTACAATGAGCAGTTCTTC.

This chain connects TRBV19 to TRBJ2-6; TRBD2 is a possible D gene (5 bases). Deletions cut 5 bases from V and 2 bases from J, with 10 bases between. CDR3 size: 15 residues. Germline loops: CDR1 LNHDA, CDR2 SQIVND (reference sequence). The CDR3 sequence is CASSPGSAGANVLTF. The CDR3 nucleotides are TGTGCCAGTAGTCCGGGAAGCGCTGGGGCCAACGTCCTGACTTTC.